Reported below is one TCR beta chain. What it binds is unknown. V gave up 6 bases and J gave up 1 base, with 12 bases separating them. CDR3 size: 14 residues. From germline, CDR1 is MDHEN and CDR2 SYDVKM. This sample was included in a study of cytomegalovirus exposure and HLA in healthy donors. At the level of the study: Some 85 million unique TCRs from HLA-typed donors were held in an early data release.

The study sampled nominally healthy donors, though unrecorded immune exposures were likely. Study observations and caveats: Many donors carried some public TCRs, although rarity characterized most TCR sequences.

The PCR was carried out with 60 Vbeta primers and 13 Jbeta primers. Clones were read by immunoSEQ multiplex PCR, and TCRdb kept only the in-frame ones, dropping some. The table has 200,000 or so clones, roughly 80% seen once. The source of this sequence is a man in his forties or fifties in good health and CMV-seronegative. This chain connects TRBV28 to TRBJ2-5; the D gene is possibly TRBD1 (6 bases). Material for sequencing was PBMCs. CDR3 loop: CASSLGGSQETQYF. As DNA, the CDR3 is TGTGCCAGCAGCCTAGGGGGATCCCAAGAGACCCAGTACTTC.